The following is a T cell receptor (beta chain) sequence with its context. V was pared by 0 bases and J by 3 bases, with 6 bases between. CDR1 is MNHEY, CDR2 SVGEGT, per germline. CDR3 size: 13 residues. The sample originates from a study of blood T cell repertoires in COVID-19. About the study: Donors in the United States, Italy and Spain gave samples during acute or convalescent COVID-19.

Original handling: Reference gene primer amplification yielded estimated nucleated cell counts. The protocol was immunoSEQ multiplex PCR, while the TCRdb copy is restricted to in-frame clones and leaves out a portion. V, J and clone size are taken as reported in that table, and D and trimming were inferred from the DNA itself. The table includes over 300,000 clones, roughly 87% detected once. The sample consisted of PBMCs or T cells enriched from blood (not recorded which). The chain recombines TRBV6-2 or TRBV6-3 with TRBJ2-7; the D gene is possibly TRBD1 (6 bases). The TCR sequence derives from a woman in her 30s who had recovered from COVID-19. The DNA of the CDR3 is TGTGCCAGCAGTTACTCGACAGGCTACGAGCAGTACTTC. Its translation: CASSYSTGYEQYF.